This section outlines one TCR beta chain sequence together with its context. Using immunoSEQ multiplex PCR, the repertoire was profiled, and TCRdb retains in-frame clones only, with some absent. The sample has about 27,000 clones, 75% to 90% seen once. This sample stems from a study of OX40 agonist ivuxolimab in advanced cancers. Germline lookup yields CDR1 MNHNS and CDR2 SASEGT. The CDR3 loop spans 15 amino acids. V shed 4 bases and J shed 0 bases, with 10 bases lying between them. The origin of this receptor is an adult with an advanced solid tumor such as melanoma, head and neck, liver or kidney cancer. V and J are TRBV6-1 and TRBJ1-5; D unclear. This specimen consisted of CD4+ or CD8+ T cells sorted from blood, obtained in a trial of the OX40 agonist ivuxolimab. The CDR3 coding sequence is TGTGCCAGCAGTGCGTCAGATTATAGCAATCAGCCCCAGCATTTT. This sequence encodes CASSASDYSNQPQHF.